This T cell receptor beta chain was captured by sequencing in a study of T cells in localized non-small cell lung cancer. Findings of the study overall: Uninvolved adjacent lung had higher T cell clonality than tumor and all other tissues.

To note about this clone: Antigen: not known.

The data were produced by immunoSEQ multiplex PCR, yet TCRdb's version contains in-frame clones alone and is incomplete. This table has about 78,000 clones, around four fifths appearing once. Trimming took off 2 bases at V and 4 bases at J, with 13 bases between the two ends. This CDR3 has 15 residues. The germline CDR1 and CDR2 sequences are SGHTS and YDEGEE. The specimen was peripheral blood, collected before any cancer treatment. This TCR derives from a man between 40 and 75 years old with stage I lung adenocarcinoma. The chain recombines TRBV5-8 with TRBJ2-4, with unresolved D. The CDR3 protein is CASSLRGSEKNIQYF. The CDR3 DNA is TGTGCCAGCAGCTTAAGAGGTAGTGAAAAAAACATTCAGTACTTC.